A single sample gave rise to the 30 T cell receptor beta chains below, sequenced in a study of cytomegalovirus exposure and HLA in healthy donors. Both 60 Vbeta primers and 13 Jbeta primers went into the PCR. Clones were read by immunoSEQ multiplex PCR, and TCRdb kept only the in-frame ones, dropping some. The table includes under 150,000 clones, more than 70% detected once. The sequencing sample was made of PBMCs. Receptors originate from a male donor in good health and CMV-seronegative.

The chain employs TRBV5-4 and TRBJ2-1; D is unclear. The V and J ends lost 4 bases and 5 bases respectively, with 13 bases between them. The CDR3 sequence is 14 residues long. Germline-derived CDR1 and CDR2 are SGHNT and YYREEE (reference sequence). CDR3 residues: CASSRSSGHNEQFF. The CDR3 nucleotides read TGTGCCAGCAGCCGATCATCGGGTCACAATGAGCAGTTCTTC.

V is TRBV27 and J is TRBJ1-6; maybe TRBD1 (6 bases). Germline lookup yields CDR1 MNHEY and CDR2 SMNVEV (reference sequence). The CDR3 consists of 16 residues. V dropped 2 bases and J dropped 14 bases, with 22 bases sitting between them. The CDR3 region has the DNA TGTGCCAGCAGTTTAAATGGTGGACAGAGTTTTCAAACCCTCCACTTT. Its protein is CASSLNGGQSFQTLHF.

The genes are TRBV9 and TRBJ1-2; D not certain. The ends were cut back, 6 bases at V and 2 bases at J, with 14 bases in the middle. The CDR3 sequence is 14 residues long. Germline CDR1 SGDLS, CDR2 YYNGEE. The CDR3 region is CASTLVGRNYGYTF. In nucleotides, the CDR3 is TGTGCCAGCACCTTAGTGGGCAGAAACTATGGCTACACCTTC.

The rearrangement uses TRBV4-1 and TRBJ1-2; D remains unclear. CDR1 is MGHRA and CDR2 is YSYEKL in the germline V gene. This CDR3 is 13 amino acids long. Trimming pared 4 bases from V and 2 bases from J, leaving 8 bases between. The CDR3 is CASSREQNYGYTF. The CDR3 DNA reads TGCGCCAGCAGCCGGGAGCAGAACTATGGCTACACCTTC.

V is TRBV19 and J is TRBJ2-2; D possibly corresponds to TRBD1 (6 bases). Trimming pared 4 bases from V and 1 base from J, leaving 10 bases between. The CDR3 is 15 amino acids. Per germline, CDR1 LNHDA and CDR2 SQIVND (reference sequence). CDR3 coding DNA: TGTGCCAGTAGTAAGGGGGTTGTGAACACCGGGGAGCTGTTTTTT. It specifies CASSKGVVNTGELFF.

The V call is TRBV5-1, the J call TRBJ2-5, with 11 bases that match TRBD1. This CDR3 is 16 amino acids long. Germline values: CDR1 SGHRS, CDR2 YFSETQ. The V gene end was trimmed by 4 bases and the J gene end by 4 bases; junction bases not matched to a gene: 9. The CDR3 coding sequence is TGCGCCAGCAGCCCCGGACAGGGGGCAGCGCCAGAGACCCAGTACTTC. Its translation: CASSPGQGAAPETQYF.

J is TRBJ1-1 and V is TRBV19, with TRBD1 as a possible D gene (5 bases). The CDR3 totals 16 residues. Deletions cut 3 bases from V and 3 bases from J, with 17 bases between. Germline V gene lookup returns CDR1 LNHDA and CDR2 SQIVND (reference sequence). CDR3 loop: CASSIGVTGPDTEAFF. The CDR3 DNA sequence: TGTGCCAGTAGTATCGGTGTTACAGGTCCCGACACTGAAGCTTTCTTT. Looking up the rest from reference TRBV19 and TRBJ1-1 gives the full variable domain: DGGITQSPKYLFRKEGQNVTLSCEQNLNHDAMYWYRQDPGQGLRLIYYSQIVNDFQKGDIAEGYSVSREKKESFPLTVTSAQKNPTAFYLCASSIGVTGPDTEAFFGQGTRLTVV.

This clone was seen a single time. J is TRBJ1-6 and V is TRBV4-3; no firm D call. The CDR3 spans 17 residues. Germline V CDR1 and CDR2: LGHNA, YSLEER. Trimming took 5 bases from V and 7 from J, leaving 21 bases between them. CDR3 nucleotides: TGCGCCAGCAGCTCCTCAACGGCGCCGGGGATAAATTCACCCCTCCACTTT. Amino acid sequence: CASSSSTAPGINSPLHF.

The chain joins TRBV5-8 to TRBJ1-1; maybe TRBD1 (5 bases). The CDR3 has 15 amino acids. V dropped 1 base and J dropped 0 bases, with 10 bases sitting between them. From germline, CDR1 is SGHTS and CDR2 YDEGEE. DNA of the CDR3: TGTGCCAGCAGCTTGACAGGATCAATGAACACTGAAGCTTTCTTT. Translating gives CASSLTGSMNTEAFF.

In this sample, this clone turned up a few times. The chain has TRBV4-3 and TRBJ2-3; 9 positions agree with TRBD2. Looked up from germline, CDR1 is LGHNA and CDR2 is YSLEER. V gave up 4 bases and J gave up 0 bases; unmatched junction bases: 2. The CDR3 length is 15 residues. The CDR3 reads CASSPSGASTDTQYF. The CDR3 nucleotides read TGCGCCAGCAGCCCTAGCGGGGCGAGCACAGATACGCAGTATTTT.

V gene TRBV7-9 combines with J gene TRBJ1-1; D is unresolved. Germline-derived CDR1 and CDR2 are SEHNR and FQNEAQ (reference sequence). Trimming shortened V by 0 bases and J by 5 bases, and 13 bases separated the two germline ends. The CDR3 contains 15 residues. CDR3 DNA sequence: TGTGCCAGCAGCTTAGCGATTGGTAGAGGGACTGAAGCTTTCTTT. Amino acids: CASSLAIGRGTEAFF.

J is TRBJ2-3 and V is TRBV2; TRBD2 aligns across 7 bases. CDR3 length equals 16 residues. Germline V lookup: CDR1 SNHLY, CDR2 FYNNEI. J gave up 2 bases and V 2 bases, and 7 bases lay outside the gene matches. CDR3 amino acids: CASSEWGGSATDTQYF. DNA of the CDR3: TGTGCCAGCAGTGAATGGGGGGGATCGGCCACAGATACGCAGTATTTT. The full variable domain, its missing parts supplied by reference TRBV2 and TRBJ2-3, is EPEVTQTPSHQVTQMGQEVILRCVPISNHLYFYWYRQILGQKVEFLVSFYNNEISEKSEIFDDQFSVERPDGSNFTLKIRSTKLEDSAMYFCASSEWGGSATDTQYFGPGTRLTVL.

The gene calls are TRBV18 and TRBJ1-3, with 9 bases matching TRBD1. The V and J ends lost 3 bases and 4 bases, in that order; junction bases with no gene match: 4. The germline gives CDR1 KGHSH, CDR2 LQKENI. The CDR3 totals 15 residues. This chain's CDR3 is CASSPTGTGGNTIYF. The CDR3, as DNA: TGTGCCAGCTCACCCACCGGGACAGGGGGAAACACCATATATTTT.

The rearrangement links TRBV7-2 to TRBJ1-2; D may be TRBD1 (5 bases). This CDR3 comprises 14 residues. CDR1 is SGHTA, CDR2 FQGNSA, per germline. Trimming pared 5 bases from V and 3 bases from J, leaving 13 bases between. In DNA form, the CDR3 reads TGTGCCAGCAGCCCAGGGTTATCGGACTATGGCTACACCTTC. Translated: CASSPGLSDYGYTF.

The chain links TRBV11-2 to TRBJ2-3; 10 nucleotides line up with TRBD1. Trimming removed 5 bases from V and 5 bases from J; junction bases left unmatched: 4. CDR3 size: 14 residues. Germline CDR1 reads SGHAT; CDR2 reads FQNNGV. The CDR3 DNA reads TGTGCCAGCAGCCCCGGGACAGGGGAAGATACGCAGTATTTT. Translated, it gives CASSPGTGEDTQYF.

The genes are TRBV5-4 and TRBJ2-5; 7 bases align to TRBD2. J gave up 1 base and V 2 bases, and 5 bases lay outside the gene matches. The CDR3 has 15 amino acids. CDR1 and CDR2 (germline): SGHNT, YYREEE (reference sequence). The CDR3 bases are TGTGCCAGCAGCTTAGGTGGCGGGGGCCAAGAGACCCAGTACTTC. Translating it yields CASSLGGGGQETQYF.

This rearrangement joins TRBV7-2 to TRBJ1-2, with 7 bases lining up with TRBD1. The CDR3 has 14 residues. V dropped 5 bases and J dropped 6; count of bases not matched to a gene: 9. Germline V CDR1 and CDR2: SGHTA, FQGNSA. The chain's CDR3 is CASSPGRDRDGYTF. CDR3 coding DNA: TGTGCCAGCAGCCCCGGCCGGGACAGAGATGGCTACACCTTC.

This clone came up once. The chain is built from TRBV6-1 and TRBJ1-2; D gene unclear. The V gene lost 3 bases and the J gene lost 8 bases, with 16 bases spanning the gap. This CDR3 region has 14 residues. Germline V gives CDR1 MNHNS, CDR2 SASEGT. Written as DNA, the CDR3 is TGTGCCAGCAGTGATTTAGGAGCGAAAGGCGGCTACACCTTC. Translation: CASSDLGAKGGYTF.

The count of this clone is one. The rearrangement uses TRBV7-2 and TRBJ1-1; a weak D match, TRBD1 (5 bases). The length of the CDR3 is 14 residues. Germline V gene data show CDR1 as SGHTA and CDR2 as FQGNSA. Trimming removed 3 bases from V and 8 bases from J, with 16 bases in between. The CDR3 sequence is CASSFSRVVREAFF. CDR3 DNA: TGTGCCAGCAGCTTTTCCAGGGTCGTAAGGGAAGCTTTCTTT.

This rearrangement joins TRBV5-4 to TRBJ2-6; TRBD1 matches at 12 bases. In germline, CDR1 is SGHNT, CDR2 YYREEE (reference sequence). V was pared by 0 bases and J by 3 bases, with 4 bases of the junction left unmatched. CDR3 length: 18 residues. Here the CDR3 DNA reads TGTGCCAGCAGCTTGGTGGGACAGGGGGCCAGTGGGGCCAACGTCCTGACTTTC. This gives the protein CASSLVGQGASGANVLTF. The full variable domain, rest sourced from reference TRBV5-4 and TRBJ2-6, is ETGVTQSPTHLIKTRGQQVTLRCSSQSGHNTVSWYQQALGQGPQFIFQYYREEENGRGNFPPRFSGLQFPNYSSELNVNALELDDSALYLCASSLVGQGASGANVLTFGAGSRLTVL.

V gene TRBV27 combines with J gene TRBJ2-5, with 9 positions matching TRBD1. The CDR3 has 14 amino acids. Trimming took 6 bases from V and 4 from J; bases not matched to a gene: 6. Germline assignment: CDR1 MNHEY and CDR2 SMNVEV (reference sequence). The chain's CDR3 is CASRVTGGGETQYF. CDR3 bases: TGTGCCAGCAGGGTGACAGGGGGAGGAGAGACCCAGTACTTC.

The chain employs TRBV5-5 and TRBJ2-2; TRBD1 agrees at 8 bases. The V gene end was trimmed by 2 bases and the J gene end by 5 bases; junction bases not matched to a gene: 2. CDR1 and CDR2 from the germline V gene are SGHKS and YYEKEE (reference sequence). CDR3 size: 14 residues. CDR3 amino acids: CASSFDRGTGELFF. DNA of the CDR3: TGTGCCAGCAGCTTTGACAGGGGTACCGGGGAGCTGTTTTTT.

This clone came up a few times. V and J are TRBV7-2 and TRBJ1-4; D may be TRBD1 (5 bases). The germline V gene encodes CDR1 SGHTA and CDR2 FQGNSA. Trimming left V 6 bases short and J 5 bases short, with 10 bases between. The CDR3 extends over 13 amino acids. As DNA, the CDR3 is TGTGCCAGCAGTAGGCGGGGGAATGAAAAACTGTTTTTT. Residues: CASSRRGNEKLFF. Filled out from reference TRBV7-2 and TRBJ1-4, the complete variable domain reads GAGVSQSPSNKVTEKGKDVELRCDPISGHTALYWYRQSLGQGLEFLIYFQGNSAPDKSGLPSDRFSAERTGGSVSTLTIQRTQQEDSAVYLCASSRRGNEKLFFGSGTQLSVL.

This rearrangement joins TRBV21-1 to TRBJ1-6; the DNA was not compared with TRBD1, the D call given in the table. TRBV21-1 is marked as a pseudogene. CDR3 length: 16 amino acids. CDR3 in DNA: TGTGCCAGCAGCAAAGAGACAGGGCCCGGGGATTCACCCCTCCACTTT. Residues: CASSKETGPGDSPLHF.

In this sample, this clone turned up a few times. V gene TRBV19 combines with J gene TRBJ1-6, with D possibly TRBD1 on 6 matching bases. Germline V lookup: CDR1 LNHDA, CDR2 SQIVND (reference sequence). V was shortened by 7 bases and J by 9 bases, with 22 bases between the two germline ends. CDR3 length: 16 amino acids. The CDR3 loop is CASTPSRDTTRSPLHF. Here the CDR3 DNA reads TGTGCCAGTACCCCCTCTCGGGACACCACCCGTTCACCCCTCCACTTT.

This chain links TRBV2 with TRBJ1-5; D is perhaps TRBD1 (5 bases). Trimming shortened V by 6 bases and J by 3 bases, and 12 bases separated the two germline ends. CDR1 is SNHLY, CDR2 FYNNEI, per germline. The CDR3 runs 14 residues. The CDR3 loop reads CASSHRDYNQPQHF. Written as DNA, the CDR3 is TGTGCCAGCAGCCACCGGGACTACAATCAGCCCCAGCATTTT.

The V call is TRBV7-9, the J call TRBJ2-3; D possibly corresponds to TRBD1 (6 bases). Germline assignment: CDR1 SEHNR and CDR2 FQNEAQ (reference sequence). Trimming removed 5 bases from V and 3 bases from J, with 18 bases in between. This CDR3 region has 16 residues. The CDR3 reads CASSPWDTLGTDTQYF. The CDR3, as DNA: TGTGCCAGCAGCCCGTGGGACACGTTGGGTACAGATACGCAGTATTTT.

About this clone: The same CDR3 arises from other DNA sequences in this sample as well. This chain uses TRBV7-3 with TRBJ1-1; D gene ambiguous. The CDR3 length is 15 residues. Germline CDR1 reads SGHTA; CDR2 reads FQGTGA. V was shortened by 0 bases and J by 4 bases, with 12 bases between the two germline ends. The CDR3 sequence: CASSLTGGMGTEAFF. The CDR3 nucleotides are TGTGCCAGCAGCTTAACGGGAGGGATGGGCACTGAAGCTTTCTTT.

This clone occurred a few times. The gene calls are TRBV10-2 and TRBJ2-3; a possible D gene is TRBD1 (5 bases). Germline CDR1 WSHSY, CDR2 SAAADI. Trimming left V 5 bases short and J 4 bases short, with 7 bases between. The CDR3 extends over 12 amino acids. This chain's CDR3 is CASSPGPDTQYF. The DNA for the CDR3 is TGCGCCAGCAGTCCAGGGCCAGATACGCAGTATTTT.

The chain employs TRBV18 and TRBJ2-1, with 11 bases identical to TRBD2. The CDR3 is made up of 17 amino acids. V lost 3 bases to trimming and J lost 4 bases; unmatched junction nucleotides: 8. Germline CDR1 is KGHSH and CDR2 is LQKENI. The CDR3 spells CASSPNQLAGVYNEQFF. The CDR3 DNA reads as TGTGCCAGCTCACCGAACCAACTAGCGGGGGTGTACAATGAGCAGTTCTTC.